This T cell receptor (beta chain) was found in a study of blood T cell repertoires in COVID-19. The CDR3 is made up of 15 amino acids. The V gene's germline CDR1 is SGHAT and CDR2 FQNNGV. The trim removed 7 bases at V and 1 base at J, leaving 4 bases unmatched. Study processing details: The authors estimated nucleated cell counts from reference gene primer amplification. The data were produced by immunoSEQ multiplex PCR, yet TCRdb's version contains in-frame clones alone and is incomplete. The DNA gave D and trimming, while V, J and clone size come from that table. The sample records about 300,000 clones, 75% to 90% being singletons.

The specimen was PBMCs or T cells enriched from blood (not recorded which). V and J are TRBV11-2 and TRBJ2-1, with 10 bases matching TRBD2. The clonotype comes from a man in his sixties who had recovered from COVID-19. The CDR3 sequence: CASTKLAGSYNEQFF. The CDR3 coding sequence is TGTGCCAGCACGAAACTAGCGGGGTCCTACAATGAGCAGTTCTTC. Supplemented by reference TRBV11-2 and TRBJ2-1, the full variable domain reads EAGVAQSPRYKIIEKRQSVAFWCNPISGHATLYWYQQILGQGPKLLIQFQNNGVVDDSQLPKDRFSAERLKGVDSTLKIQPAKLEDSAVYLCASTKLAGSYNEQFFGPGTRLTVL.